This is a list of T cell receptor beta chains from one sample in a study of OX40 agonist ivuxolimab in advanced cancers. Libraries were prepared by immunoSEQ multiplex PCR; TCRdb keeps only in-frame clonotypes and omits some of them. The repertoire includes about 64,000 clones, about four fifths of them detected once, and less than 5% sits in the top ten. The sample consisted of CD4+ or CD8+ T cells sorted from blood, taken in a trial of the OX40 agonist ivuxolimab. The source is an adult with an advanced solid tumor such as melanoma, head and neck, liver or kidney cancer. CDR3s include the opening cysteine and the closing phenylalanine or tryptophan. The D gene is left open where the match is weak. Clone size, where shown, is once, few, many, or a class for clones that have expanded.

D: .
J: TRBJ2-5
V: TRBV9
size: .
CDR3: CASSVALARETQYF
DNA: TGTGCCAGCAGCGTAGCTTTAGCTCGGGAGACCCAGTACTTC

D: .
J: TRBJ1-2
V: TRBV15
size: .
CDR3: CATSREASRYGYTF
DNA: TGTGCCACCAGCAGAGAAGCAAGTCGCTATGGCTACACCTTC

D: .
J: TRBJ1-6
V: TRBV14
size: .
CDR3: CASSPERRQVYNSPLHF
DNA: TGTGCCAGCAGCCCGGAGCGGAGACAGGTCTATAATTCACCCCTCCACTTT

D: .
J: TRBJ2-7
V: TRBV19
size: .
CDR3: CASSIDRALPYEQYF
DNA: TGTGCCAGTAGTATAGACCGGGCCCTGCCCTACGAGCAGTACTTC

D: .
J: TRBJ2-5
V: TRBV5-1
size: .
CDR3: CASSLAEASNQYF
DNA: TGCGCCAGCAGCTTGGCCGAGGCCAGCAACCAGTACTTC

D: .
J: TRBJ2-7
V: TRBV12-2
size: .
CDR3: CASRLVGGRWYEQYF
DNA: TGTGCAAGTCGCTTAGTTGGGGGGCGATGGTACGAGCAGTACTTC

D: .
J: TRBJ2-3
V: TRBV4-1
size: few
CDR3: CASSLKVAGRPDTQYF
DNA: TGCGCCAGCAGCCTTAAAGTGGCGGGGCGACCAGATACGCAGTATTTT

D: .
J: TRBJ2-5
V: TRBV7-9
size: once
CDR3: CASSSGLTRTQYF
DNA: TGTGCCAGCAGCTCCGGACTGACAAGGACCCAGTACTTC

D: .
J: TRBJ1-1
V: TRBV9
size: once
CDR3: CASSPRVGYNTEAFF
DNA: TGTGCCAGCAGCCCTCGAGTGGGGTATAACACTGAAGCTTTCTTT

D: .
J: TRBJ2-7
V: TRBV6-6
size: .
CDR3: CASSLPGLGGQQYF
DNA: TGTGCCAGCAGCCTTCCGGGACTAGGGGGCCAGCAGTACTTC

D: .
J: TRBJ1-5
V: TRBV27
size: few
CDR3: CASSLINQPQHF
DNA: TGTGCCAGCAGTTTAATCAATCAGCCCCAGCATTTT

D: .
J: TRBJ2-3
V: TRBV7-9
size: .
CDR3: CASSPLATTDTQYF
DNA: TGTGCCAGCAGCCCACTAGCCACCACAGATACGCAGTATTTT

D: TRBD1
J: TRBJ1-1
V: TRBV30
size: .
CDR3: CAWTTRSGQGGRTEAFF
DNA: TGTGCCTGGACTACTAGGTCGGGACAGGGGGGAAGGACTGAAGCTTTCTTT

D: .
J: TRBJ2-7
V: TRBV7-2
size: .
CDR3: CASSRQTGTSYEQYF
DNA: TGTGCCAGCAGCCGGCAGACCGGGACTTCCTACGAGCAGTACTTC

D: TRBD1
J: TRBJ1-2
V: TRBV6-4
size: .
CDR3: CASSSQGQGNYGYTF
DNA: TGTGCCAGCAGTTCCCAGGGACAGGGCAACTATGGCTACACCTTC

D: TRBD1
J: TRBJ1-4
V: TRBV27
size: once
CDR3: CASSPKDRGLSANEKLFF
DNA: TGTGCCAGCAGTCCGAAGGACAGGGGGCTTTCGGCTAATGAAAAACTGTTTTTT

D: .
J: TRBJ1-1
V: TRBV6-1
size: .
CDR3: CASSSYTGMNTEAFF
DNA: TGTGCCAGCAGCTCTTATACAGGGATGAACACTGAAGCTTTCTTT

D: .
J: TRBJ2-2
V: TRBV27
size: once
CDR3: CASSLEGPPSGELFF
DNA: TGTGCCAGCAGTTTAGAGGGGCCTCCAAGCGGGGAGCTGTTTTTT

D: .
J: TRBJ1-1
V: TRBV6-1
size: .
CDR3: CASSREVEAFF
DNA: TGTGCCAGCAGCCGGGAGGTTGAAGCTTTCTTT

D: .
J: TRBJ2-5
V: TRBV6-5
size: .
CDR3: CASSYSGTPGRETQYF
DNA: TGTGCCAGCAGTTACTCCGGGACCCCGGGGAGGGAGACCCAGTACTTC

D: .
J: TRBJ1-4
V: TRBV7-8
size: .
CDR3: CASSLGGQNEKLFF
DNA: TGTGCCAGCAGCCTCGGCGGCCAGAATGAAAAACTGTTTTTT

D: .
J: TRBJ2-7
V: TRBV6-5
size: .
CDR3: CASSYFIGTEQYF
DNA: TGTGCCAGCAGTTACTTCATCGGGACCGAGCAGTACTTC

D: .
J: TRBJ2-5
V: TRBV29-1
size: once
CDR3: CSVEGTRARKETQYF
DNA: TGCAGCGTCGAAGGGACCCGGGCTCGTAAAGAGACCCAGTACTTC

D: .
J: TRBJ1-6
V: TRBV6-5
size: .
CDR3: CASVNTAQSNSPLHF
DNA: TGTGCCAGCGTAAACACGGCCCAGAGTAATTCACCCCTCCACTTT

D: .
J: TRBJ1-1
V: TRBV5-6
size: .
CDR3: CASSFLGMNTEAFF
DNA: TGTGCCAGCAGCTTTCTGGGGATGAACACTGAAGCTTTCTTT

D: TRBD1
J: TRBJ1-1
V: TRBV11-2
size: .
CDR3: CASSLDREGADTEAFF
DNA: TGTGCCAGCAGCTTAGATCGGGAGGGGGCAGATACTGAAGCTTTCTTT

D: .
J: TRBJ2-3
V: TRBV18
size: .
CDR3: CASSPQTVASGDTQYF
DNA: TGTGCCAGCTCACCCCAGACAGTTGCCTCCGGAGATACGCAGTATTTT

D: .
J: TRBJ2-3
V: TRBV7-2
size: .
CDR3: CASSFSSGGTDTQYF
DNA: TGTGCCAGCAGCTTTTCCAGTGGAGGCACAGATACGCAGTATTTT

D: .
J: TRBJ2-2
V: TRBV19
size: .
CDR3: CASSPGQMNTGELFF
DNA: TGTGCCAGTAGCCCTGGACAGATGAACACCGGGGAGCTGTTTTTT

D: .
J: TRBJ1-1
V: TRBV5-4
size: once
CDR3: CASSVESGIDTEAFF
DNA: TGTGCCAGCAGCGTGGAGAGTGGTATAGACACTGAAGCTTTCTTT

D: .
J: TRBJ2-3
V: TRBV14
size: .
CDR3: CASSQGAYGDTQYF
DNA: TGTGCCAGCAGCCAAGGGGCCTATGGGGATACGCAGTATTTT

D: .
J: TRBJ1-1
V: TRBV5-6
size: .
CDR3: CASSHKWTQEAFF
DNA: TGTGCCAGCAGCCACAAGTGGACACAGGAAGCTTTCTTT

D: .
J: TRBJ1-1
V: TRBV5-8
size: .
CDR3: CASSLDVRGGTEAFF
DNA: TGTGCCAGCAGCTTGGACGTACGGGGTGGCACTGAAGCTTTCTTT

D: .
J: TRBJ1-6
V: TRBV7-6
size: .
CDR3: CASSLATGNNSPLHF
DNA: TGTGCCAGCAGCTTAGCTACGGGAAATAATTCACCCCTCCACTTT

D: TRBD1
J: TRBJ2-7
V: TRBV9
size: few
CDR3: CASSEGQGSSYEQYF
DNA: TGTGCCAGCAGCGAGGGACAGGGAAGCTCCTACGAGCAGTACTTC

D: TRBD1
J: TRBJ1-5
V: TRBV27
size: .
CDR3: CASSTGQGDQPQHF
DNA: TGTGCCAGCAGTACGGGACAGGGTGACCAGCCCCAGCATTTT

D: TRBD1
J: TRBJ2-5
V: TRBV11-3
size: few
CDR3: CASSQGQQETQYF
DNA: TGTGCCAGCAGCCAGGGACAGCAAGAGACCCAGTACTTC